This T cell receptor beta chain was documented in a study of neurological immune-mediated disorders. TCRdb re-derived calls from the 5' RACE reads in MiXCR, one entry per CDR3 protein. The sample holds around 17,000 distinct CDR3 sequences, roughly 3.5% seen once. The V gene's germline CDR1 is MNHNS and CDR2 SASEGT. V lost 2 bases, J lost 4 bases, and 6 bases stayed unmatched. The CDR3 totals 15 residues. This sequence originates from a woman between 35 and 50 years old in good health. V usage is TRBV6-1 and J usage is TRBJ1-1, with 8 bases identical to TRBD1. Sequencing was done on a sample of CD8+ T cells from blood. DNA for the CDR3: TGTGCCAGCAGTGAATCGACAGGGGTGTTCACTGAAGCTTTCTTT. It translates to CASSESTGVFTEAFF.